This T cell receptor (beta chain) appears in the sequencing data of a study of blood T cell repertoires in COVID-19. About the research overall: The samples span acute and convalescent COVID-19 from the United States, Italy and Spain. Sample material is recorded as cDNA or gDNA derived from T cells, B-cell-depleted T cells, or PBMCs.

Per the study methods: Reference gene primer amplification yielded estimated nucleated cell counts. Generated by immunoSEQ multiplex PCR, the TCRdb table keeps only in-frame clones and is missing some. The D gene and trimming were derived from the DNA, and the V and J assignments and clone size from that table. The repertoire holds about 160,000 clones, with approximately 84% as singletons. This CDR3 has 19 amino acids. V lost 4 bases to trimming and J lost 5 bases, with 29 bases between them. Looked up from germline, CDR1 is MNHEY and CDR2 is SMNVEV (reference sequence). The sequenced sample was peripheral blood. The TCR originated in a woman older than 75 with acute or convalescent COVID-19. The rearrangement links TRBV27 to TRBJ1-1; no clear D gene. Here the CDR3 DNA reads TGTGCCAGCAGTTCCAAAGGAAACAGCGTTTCCACCCGGGATACTGAAGCTTTCTTT. Protein product: CASSSKGNSVSTRDTEAFF.